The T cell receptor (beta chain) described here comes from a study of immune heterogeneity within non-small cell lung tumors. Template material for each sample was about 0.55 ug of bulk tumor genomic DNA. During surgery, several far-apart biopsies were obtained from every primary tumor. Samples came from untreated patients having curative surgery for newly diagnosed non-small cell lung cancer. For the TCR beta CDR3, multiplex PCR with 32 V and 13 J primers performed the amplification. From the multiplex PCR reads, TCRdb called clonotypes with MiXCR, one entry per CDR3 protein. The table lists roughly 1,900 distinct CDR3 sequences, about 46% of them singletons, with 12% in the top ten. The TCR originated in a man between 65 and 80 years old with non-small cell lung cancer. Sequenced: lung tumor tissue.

CDR3 region: CASSPTIGQSTEAFF. The CDR3 nucleotides read TGTGCCAGCAGCCCAACTATTGGACAAAGCACTGAAGCTTTCTTT. V is TRBV11-2 and J is TRBJ1-1, with D perhaps matching TRBD1 (5 bases). The V and J ends lost 5 bases and 4 bases respectively, with 17 bases between them. Per the germline V gene, CDR1 is SGHAT and CDR2 is FQNNGV. The CDR3 consists of 15 residues.